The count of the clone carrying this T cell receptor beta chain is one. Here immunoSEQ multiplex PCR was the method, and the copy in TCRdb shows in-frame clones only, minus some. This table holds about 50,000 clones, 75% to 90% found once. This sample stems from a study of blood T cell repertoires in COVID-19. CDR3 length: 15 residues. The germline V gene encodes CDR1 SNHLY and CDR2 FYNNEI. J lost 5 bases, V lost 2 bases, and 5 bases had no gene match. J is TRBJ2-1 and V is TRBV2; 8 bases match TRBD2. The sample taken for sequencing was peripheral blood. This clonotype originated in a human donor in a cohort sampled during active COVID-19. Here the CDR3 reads CASSEWRGDHNEQFF. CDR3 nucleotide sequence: TGTGCCAGCAGTGAATGGCGGGGGGACCACAATGAGCAGTTCTTC.